These 10 T cell receptor beta chains were sequenced from one sample in a study of blood T cell repertoires in COVID-19. Libraries were prepared by immunoSEQ multiplex PCR; TCRdb keeps only in-frame clonotypes and omits some of them. There are around 450,000 clones in the sample; 87% occur only once, and about 0.65% lies in the top ten. The source material was PBMCs or T cells enriched from blood (not recorded which). These receptors came from a woman aged 18 to 35 who had recovered from COVID-19.

J is TRBJ1-2 and V is TRBV27, with 7 positions matching TRBD1. CDR1 is MNHEY, CDR2 SMNVEV, per germline (reference sequence). The CDR3 totals 13 residues. V dropped 3 bases and J dropped 8; count of bases not matched to a gene: 6. CDR3: CASSFNTGEGYTF. Here the CDR3 DNA reads TGTGCCAGCAGTTTCAACACAGGGGAAGGCTACACCTTC.

The count of this clone is one. The chain has TRBV10-3 and TRBJ1-5; the match to TRBD1 covers 8 bases. CDR1 ENHRY and CDR2 SYGVKD come from the germline V gene. The CDR3 covers 15 residues. Trimming cost V 4 bases and J 0 bases; bases outside gene matches: 2. CDR3 region: CAISAGQDSNQPQHF. CDR3 in DNA: TGTGCCATCAGTGCGGGACAGGATAGCAATCAGCCCCAGCATTTT.

The CDR3 coding sequence is TGTGCCTGGAGTCCGCGGGGGGCGGGTTCTGCAGATACGCAGTATTTT. Translated: CAWSPRGAGSADTQYF. The chain carries TRBV30 and TRBJ2-3, with 8 bases matching TRBD2. V lost 2 bases, J lost 4 bases, and 11 bases stayed unmatched. Germline CDR1 GTSNPN, CDR2 SVGIG (reference sequence). The CDR3 runs 16 residues.

There are a few counts of this clone. The chain couples TRBV5-5 to TRBJ1-2; weak D call: TRBD1 (5 bases). Germline lookup yields CDR1 SGHKS and CDR2 YYEKEE (reference sequence). Trimming took 5 bases from V and 0 from J, leaving 14 bases between them. This CDR3 contains 15 residues. The CDR3 DNA reads as TGTGCCAGCAGAACGGGGGACGGAGCTAACTATGGCTACACCTTC. Translated: CASRTGDGANYGYTF.

The count of this clone is one. This chain joins TRBV19 and TRBJ2-3; a weak D match, TRBD2 (7 bases). Germline CDR1 and CDR2: LNHDA and SQIVND (reference sequence). The ends were cut back, 3 bases at V and 4 bases at J, with 14 bases in the middle. The CDR3 extends over 15 amino acids. CDR3 region: CASSIRRGGADTQYF. CDR3 DNA: TGTGCCAGTAGTATCCGACGCGGGGGCGCAGATACGCAGTATTTT. Combining the CDR3 with reference TRBV19 and TRBJ2-3 gives the whole variable domain DGGITQSPKYLFRKEGQNVTLSCEQNLNHDAMYWYRQDPGQGLRLIYYSQIVNDFQKGDIAEGYSVSREKKESFPLTVTSAQKNPTAFYLCASSIRRGGADTQYFGPGTRLTVL.

This chain uses TRBV6-5 with TRBJ2-7; 7 nucleotides match TRBD1. With 5 bases clipped from V and 3 bases from J, the junction kept 10 bases outside the gene matches. Germline V gene lookup returns CDR1 MNHEY and CDR2 SVGAGI. This CDR3 is built from 15 residues. The CDR3, as DNA: TGTGCCAGCAGTCCCTACGCCGGGACAGTCTACGAGCAGTACTTC. It codes for CASSPYAGTVYEQYF.

This clone was seen a single time. CDR3 in DNA: TGCGCCAGCGGTACAGTGGCCTCCTACGAGCAGTACTTC. Amino acids: CASGTVASYEQYF. The chain uses TRBV5-1 and TRBJ2-7; D remains unclear. The CDR3 contains 13 residues. V lost 7 bases and J lost 0, with 11 bases in between. The germline V gene has CDR1 SGHRS and CDR2 YFSETQ.

This clone was found once. The junction shows a germline mismatch at one end, possibly a read error. The genes are TRBV18 and TRBJ2-1, with 8 bases identical to TRBD2. This CDR3 comprises 12 residues. CDR1 is KGHSH and CDR2 is LQKENI in the germline V gene. CDR3 sequence: CASSPNSGVGIF. In nucleotides, the CDR3 is TGTGCCAGCTCACCCAATAGCGGGGTGGGAATCTTC.

The V call is TRBV12-3 or TRBV12-4, the J call TRBJ1-1; D is unclear. Trimming took off 4 bases at V and 9 bases at J, with 15 bases between the two ends. This CDR3 spans 13 amino acids. Here the CDR3 DNA reads TGTGCCAGCAGTTCGGACTCTCAAGCTCAAGCTTTCTTT. This encodes CASSSDSQAQAFF.

V is TRBV7-8 and J is TRBJ1-2, with D maybe TRBD1 (5 bases). Germline V gene data show CDR1 as SGHVS and CDR2 as FQNEAQ. Trimming left V 0 bases short and J 6 bases short, with 17 bases between. This CDR3 has 16 residues. CDR3 in DNA: TGTGCCAGCAGCTTAGCGCGGGGGGAAGGGAGGGATGGCTACACCTTC. The encoded protein is CASSLARGEGRDGYTF.